Sequencing of this TCR beta chain was carried out in a study of cytomegalovirus exposure and HLA in healthy donors. General study results and limits: A later analysis linked a missense variant in DCLRE1C to the trimming of TCR beta V and J genes.

As for this clone: The antigen is not known.

Both 60 Vbeta primers and 13 Jbeta primers went into the PCR. TCRdb's copy holds only in-frame clones and misses some; the assay was immunoSEQ multiplex PCR. The sample has over 150,000 clones, about 72% seen once. CDR1 KGHSH and CDR2 LQKENI come from the germline V gene. The CDR3 consists of 17 residues. V lost 0 bases and J lost 0, with 11 bases in between. The clonotype comes from a man aged 55-75 years in good health and CMV-seronegative. The source material was PBMCs. The rearrangement joins TRBV18 to TRBJ1-4; D remains ambiguous. The CDR3 bases are TGTGCCAGCTCACCACCAAGAGGGTTTGCAACTAATGAAAAACTGTTTTTT. Protein product: CASSPPRGFATNEKLFF. Supplemented by reference TRBV18 and TRBJ1-4, the full variable domain reads NAGVMQNPRHLVRRRGQEARLRCSPMKGHSHVYWYRQLPEEGLKFMVYLQKENIIDESGMPKERFSAEFPKEGPSILRIQQVVRGDSAAYFCASSPPRGFATNEKLFFGSGTQLSVL.